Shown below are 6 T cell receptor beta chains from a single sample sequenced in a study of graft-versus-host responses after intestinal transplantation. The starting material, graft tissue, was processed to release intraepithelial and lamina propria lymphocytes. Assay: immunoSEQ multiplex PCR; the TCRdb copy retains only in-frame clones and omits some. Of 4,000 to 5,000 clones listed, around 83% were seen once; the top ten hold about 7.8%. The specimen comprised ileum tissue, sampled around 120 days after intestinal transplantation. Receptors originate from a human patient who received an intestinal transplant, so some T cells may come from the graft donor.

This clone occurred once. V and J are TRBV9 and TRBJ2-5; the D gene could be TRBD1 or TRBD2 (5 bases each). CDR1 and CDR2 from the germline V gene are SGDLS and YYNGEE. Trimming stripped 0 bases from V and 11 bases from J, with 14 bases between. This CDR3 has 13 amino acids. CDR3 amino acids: CASSVGSMGEQYF. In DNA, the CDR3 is TGTGCCAGCAGCGTAGGTAGCATGGGGGAGCAGTACTTC.

The chain's CDR3 is CASSLQGTAPQHF. The CDR3 bases are TGCGCCAGCAGCCTACAGGGGACCGCACCCCAGCATTTT. This sequence joins TRBV5-1 and TRBJ1-5; 7 bases are shared with TRBD1. The J segment lost 10 bases and the V segment lost 4 bases, leaving 8 bases of the junction unmatched. Looked up from germline, CDR1 is SGHRS and CDR2 is YFSETQ. The CDR3 spans 13 residues.

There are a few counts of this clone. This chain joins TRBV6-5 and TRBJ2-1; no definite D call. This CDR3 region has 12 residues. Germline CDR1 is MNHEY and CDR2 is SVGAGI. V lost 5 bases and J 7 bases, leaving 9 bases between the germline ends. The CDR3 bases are TGTGCCAGCAGTAATAGAATTAATGAGCAGTTCTTC. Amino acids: CASSNRINEQFF.

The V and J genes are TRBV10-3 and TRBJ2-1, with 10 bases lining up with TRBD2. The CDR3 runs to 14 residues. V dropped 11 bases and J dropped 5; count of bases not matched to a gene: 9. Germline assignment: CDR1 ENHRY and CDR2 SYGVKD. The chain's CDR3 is CALSAGGPDNEQFF. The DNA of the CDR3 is TGTGCCCTGTCAGCGGGAGGGCCCGACAATGAGCAGTTCTTC.

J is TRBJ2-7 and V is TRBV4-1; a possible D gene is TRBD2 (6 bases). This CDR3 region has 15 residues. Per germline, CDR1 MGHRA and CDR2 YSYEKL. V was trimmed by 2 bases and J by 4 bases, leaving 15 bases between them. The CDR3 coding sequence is TGCGCCAGCAGCCAATCGGAGCGGGCGGGATACGAGCAGTACTTC. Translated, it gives CASSQSERAGYEQYF.

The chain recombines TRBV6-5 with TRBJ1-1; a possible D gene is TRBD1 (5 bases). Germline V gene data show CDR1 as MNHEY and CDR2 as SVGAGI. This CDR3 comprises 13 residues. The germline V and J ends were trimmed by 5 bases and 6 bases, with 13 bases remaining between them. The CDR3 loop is CASSRRQSAEAFF. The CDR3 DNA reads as TGTGCCAGCAGTAGGCGACAGTCGGCTGAAGCTTTCTTT.